The 10 T cell receptor beta chains listed next were all sequenced from one sample in a study of T cells in Graves' hyperthyroidism and ophthalmopathy. Amplification targeted TCR beta CDR3 regions from RNA transcripts. With the HTBI primer set, the TCR CDR3 went through a first round of RT-PCR. TCRdb redid the calling of the multiplex PCR reads with MiXCR, one entry per CDR3 protein. The sample has roughly 710,000 distinct CDR3 sequences; roughly a third are singletons. Specimen: blood. The receptors shown here come from a middle-aged woman with Graves' hyperthyroidism.

The chain combines TRBV10-3 with TRBJ2-6; D gene ambiguous. The CDR3 is 14 amino acids. Trimming took 8 bases from V and 0 from J, leaving 8 bases between them. The V gene's germline CDR1 is ENHRY and CDR2 SYGVKD. The CDR3 sequence: CAILDSSGANVLTF. The CDR3 DNA reads TGTGCCATCCTAGACTCCTCTGGGGCCAACGTCCTGACTTTC.

This clonotype is a singleton in its sample. The chain uses TRBV7-3 and TRBJ2-5, with no clear D. CDR1 and CDR2 from the germline V gene are SGHTA and FQGTGA. Trimming shortened V by 6 bases and J by 7 bases, and 6 bases separated the two germline ends. The length of the CDR3 is 10 residues. CDR3 sequence (DNA): TGTGCCAGCAGTGGATGGACCCAGTACTTC. Its protein product is CASSGWTQYF.

The gene calls are TRBV7-2 and TRBJ1-6, with a weak D call TRBD1 (5 bases). CDR3 length: 14 residues. Trimming removed 10 bases at V and 7 bases at J, with 17 bases between. Germline CDR1 is SGHTA and CDR2 is FQGNSA. The CDR3 here is CATHRGVLNSPLHF. The CDR3 bases are TGTGCCACCCACCGGGGGGTCCTGAATTCACCCCTCCACTTT.

This chain connects TRBV7-4 to TRBJ1-4; tentative D call: TRBD1 (6 bases). There are 15 residues in the CDR3. V was shortened by 5 bases and J by 4 bases, with 14 bases between the two germline ends. CDR1 is SGHVT and CDR2 is SQSDAQ in the germline V gene. In DNA form, the CDR3 reads TGTGCCAGCAGCACCCGGGACAAGCATAATGAAAAACTGTTTTTT. Translation gives CASSTRDKHNEKLFF.

This clonotype was observed many times. This chain joins TRBV25-1 and TRBJ2-7; a weak D match, TRBD2 (5 bases). The CDR3 length is 12 residues. Trimming pared 7 bases from V and 4 bases from J, leaving 11 bases between. Looked up from germline, CDR1 is MGHDK and CDR2 is SYGVNS. As DNA, the CDR3 is TGTGCCAGCACCCCAACGGGGTACGAGCAGTACTTC. Protein: CASTPTGYEQYF.

The V and J genes are TRBV27 and TRBJ1-4, with D maybe TRBD1 (5 bases). Trimming pared 2 bases from V and 8 bases from J, leaving 15 bases between. The CDR3 totals 15 residues. CDR1 and CDR2 from the germline V gene are MNHEY and SMNVEV (reference sequence). The CDR3 DNA sequence: TGTGCCAGCAGTTTAATTCGAGCAGGGCGGGAAAAACTGTTTTTT. Translating it yields CASSLIRAGREKLFF.

J is TRBJ1-2 and V is TRBV6-2 or TRBV6-3; no definite D call. Trimming removed 0 bases from V and 4 bases from J, with 12 bases in between. Germline V CDR1 and CDR2: MNHEY, SVGEGT. The CDR3 consists of 15 residues. CDR3 coding DNA: TGTGCCAGCAGTTACTCCGGCAGACGGACCTATGGCTACACCTTC. Protein: CASSYSGRRTYGYTF.

This clonotype was seen repeatedly, ten times or more. This chain uses TRBV5-1 with TRBJ1-2; tentative D call: TRBD1 (5 bases). Germline values: CDR1 SGHRS, CDR2 YFSETQ. The V gene lost 0 bases and the J gene lost 4 bases, with 10 bases spanning the gap. The CDR3 extends over 14 amino acids. The CDR3 protein is CASSLAQGLYGYTF. The CDR3 nucleotides are TGCGCCAGCAGCTTGGCGCAGGGCCTCTATGGCTACACCTTC.

This chain connects TRBV7-9 to TRBJ2-7, with 11 bases fitting TRBD1. J was trimmed by 6 bases and V by 7 bases; bases with no gene match: 8. Germline CDR1 SEHNR, CDR2 FQNEAQ (reference sequence). The CDR3 has 14 residues. CDR3 bases: TGTGCCAGCAACCCCGGGACAGGGGGGCTCGAGCAGTACTTC. As protein: CASNPGTGGLEQYF.

This clonotype has only one observation. Compared with germline, one end of the junction differs, possibly owing to a read error. The V call is TRBV10-3, the J call TRBJ1-1; no definite D call. The length of the CDR3 is 13 residues. CDR1 is ENHRY, CDR2 SYGVKD, per germline. In DNA form, the CDR3 reads TGTGCCGCTAGAAATAGCCATAACACTGAAGCTTCCTTT. It specifies CAARNSHNTEASF.